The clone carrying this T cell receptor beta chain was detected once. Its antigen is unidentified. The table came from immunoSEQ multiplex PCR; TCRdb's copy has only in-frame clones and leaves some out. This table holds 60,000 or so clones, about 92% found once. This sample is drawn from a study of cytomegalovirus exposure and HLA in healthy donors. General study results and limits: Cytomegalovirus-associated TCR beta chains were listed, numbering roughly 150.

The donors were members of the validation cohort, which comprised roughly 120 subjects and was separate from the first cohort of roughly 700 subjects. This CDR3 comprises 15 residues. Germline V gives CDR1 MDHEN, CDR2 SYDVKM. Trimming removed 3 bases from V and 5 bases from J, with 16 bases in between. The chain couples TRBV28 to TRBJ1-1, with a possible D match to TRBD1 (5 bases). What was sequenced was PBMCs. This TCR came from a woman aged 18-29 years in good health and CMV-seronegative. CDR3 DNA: TGTGCCAGCAGTTTTCGCGCATTGGGGGGGACTGAAGCTTTCTTT. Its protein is CASSFRALGGTEAFF.